A selection of T cell receptor beta chains follows, all from one sample in a study of Ad26.COV2.S vaccination and SARS-CoV-2 variants. This table comes from immunoSEQ multiplex PCR, and its TCRdb copy is limited to in-frame clones, with some not included. The table includes some 480,000 clones, about 83% detected once. The sample consisted of peripheral blood, taken in a trial of Ad26.COV2.S vaccine versus placebo. The receptors were sampled from a person aged 18-60 years who received the Ad26.COV2.S COVID-19 vaccine or a placebo. Each CDR3 is given with its conserved first and last residue. A D gene is named only where the DNA matches it firmly. Clone size is not always given. Where it is, it says once, few, many or a class for expanded clones.

J gene | V gene | clone size | D gene | CDR3 protein
TRBJ2-7 | TRBV6-6 | NA | TRBD2 | CASSLSGSSGTTYEQYF
TRBJ1-2 | TRBV7-2 | NA | TRBD1 | CASSRDRGGGYTF
TRBJ2-7 | TRBV11-2 | NA | NA | CASSQFGGPRYEQYF
TRBJ2-2 | TRBV30 | NA | TRBD2 | CAWSVGTSGRIGELFF
TRBJ1-5 | TRBV6-2/TRBV6-3 | NA | TRBD1 | CASSYRTGNHQPQHF
TRBJ1-1 | TRBV30 | NA | NA | CAWSKNRDTPEAFF
TRBJ2-5 | TRBV3-1/TRBV3-2 | NA | NA | CASSTPGLQETQYF
TRBJ1-3 | TRBV7-2 | NA | NA | CASSPRKPGSGNTIYF
TRBJ2-3 | TRBV19 | NA | TRBD2 | CASRSGGADTQYF
TRBJ1-2 | TRBV19 | NA | TRBD1 | CASRTGLDYTF
TRBJ1-1 | TRBV21-1 | NA | NA | CASSKYPLNTEAFF
TRBJ2-5 | TRBV5-1 | once | TRBD1 | CASTPGQGLETQYF
TRBJ2-7 | TRBV28 | once | TRBD1 | CASSLGIGQGSHEQYF
TRBJ2-3 | TRBV24-1 | NA | NA | CATSDSIVTSYSGDTQYF
TRBJ2-2 | TRBV11-3 | NA | NA | CASSLVRGAASPGELFF
TRBJ2-3 | TRBV27 | NA | NA | CASSLLGTDTQYF
TRBJ1-1 | TRBV11-3 | NA | NA | CARLTGSGTEAFF
TRBJ2-7 | TRBV30 | NA | TRBD2 | CAWSVRRESSYEQYF
TRBJ2-1 | TRBV6-2/TRBV6-3 | NA | TRBD2 | CASSFPTSGRGINEQFF
TRBJ2-5 | TRBV30 | NA | NA | CAWSVLYGETQYF
TRBJ1-3 | TRBV19 | NA | NA | CASSIMGSRGNTIYF
TRBJ2-7 | TRBV7-9 | NA | NA | CASSLRELRGYEQYF
TRBJ1-1 | TRBV12-5 | NA | NA | CASGLSQGTEAFF
TRBJ1-1 | TRBV18 | NA | NA | CASSIRGLGTEAFF
TRBJ2-2 | TRBV4-3 | few | NA | CASSQELRPGELFF
TRBJ2-1 | TRBV9 | NA | TRBD2 | CASSRWTSGSGNEQFF
TRBJ2-5 | TRBV9 | NA | NA | CASSAGQNQETQYF
TRBJ2-3 | TRBV30 | NA | TRBD2 | CAWSVGLGTDTQYF
TRBJ1-1 | TRBV30 | NA | NA | CAWSVPRPNTEAFF
TRBJ2-3 | TRBV5-1 | NA | TRBD2 | CASSDPPWGRDAVNPYF
TRBJ2-7 | TRBV18 | many | NA | CASSPPGSYEQYF
TRBJ1-4 | TRBV12-5 | NA | NA | CASGDRTLLFF
TRBJ1-1 | TRBV28 | NA | NA | CATQDGGQNTEAFF
TRBJ2-7 | TRBV6-5 | NA | NA | CASRPRGFGEQYF
TRBJ2-3 | TRBV2 | NA | TRBD2 | CASSVRLAVDTQYF
TRBJ2-1 | TRBV11-3 | NA | TRBD2 | CASSFGLAGEGNEQFF
TRBJ2-3 | TRBV29-1 | NA | NA | CSVESGTDTQYF
TRBJ1-6 | TRBV10-3 | NA | NA | CAISDKASPLHF
TRBJ2-2 | TRBV9 | once | NA | CASSVGPNTGELFF
TRBJ1-1 | TRBV7-3 | NA | NA | CASSLQGFGTEAFF
TRBJ2-3 | TRBV30 | NA | TRBD2 | CARGGGVKTDTQYF
TRBJ1-5 | TRBV7-2 | NA | NA | CASSLAAGINQPQHF
TRBJ2-6 | TRBV3-1/TRBV3-2 | NA | NA | CASSRLVGSSSGANVLTF
TRBJ2-7 | TRBV4-1 | NA | NA | CASSQGSATYEQYF
TRBJ1-2 | TRBV5-1 | NA | NA | CASSLGTTANGYGYTF
TRBJ2-1 | TRBV5-1 | NA | TRBD2 | CASSLESFSGRGYNEQFF
TRBJ2-3 | TRBV4-2 | few | TRBD2 | CASSPQRERDTQYF
TRBJ1-2 | TRBV28 | NA | TRBD1 | CASSPDRVYGYTF
TRBJ1-2 | TRBV6-4 | NA | TRBD1 | CASSRDRGDGYTF
TRBJ1-1 | TRBV18 | NA | NA | CASSPRTPNVGGTEAFF
TRBJ2-1 | TRBV27 | NA | NA | CASSQGTSSYNEQFF
TRBJ1-5 | TRBV19 | NA | NA | CASSIQGANQPQHF
TRBJ2-1 | TRBV7-9 | NA | TRBD2 | CASSSGLAGARQFF